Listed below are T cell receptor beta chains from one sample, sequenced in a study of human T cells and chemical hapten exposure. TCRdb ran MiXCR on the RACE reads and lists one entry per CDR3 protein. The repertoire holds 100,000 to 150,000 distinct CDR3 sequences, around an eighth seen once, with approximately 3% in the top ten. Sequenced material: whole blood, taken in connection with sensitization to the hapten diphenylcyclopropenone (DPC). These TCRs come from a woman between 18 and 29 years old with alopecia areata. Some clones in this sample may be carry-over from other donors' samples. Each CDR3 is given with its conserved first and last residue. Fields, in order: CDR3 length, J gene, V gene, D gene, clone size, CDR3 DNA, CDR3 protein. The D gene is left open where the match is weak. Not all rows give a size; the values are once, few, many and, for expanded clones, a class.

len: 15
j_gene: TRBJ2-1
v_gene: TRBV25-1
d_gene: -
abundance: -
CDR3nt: TGTGCCAGCAGTGAAGGCAGGGGAAGAAGGAATGAGCAGTTCTTC
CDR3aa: CASSEGRGRRNEQFF

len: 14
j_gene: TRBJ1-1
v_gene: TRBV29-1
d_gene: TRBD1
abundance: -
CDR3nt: TGCAGCGTCGACCGGACAGGTAGTAACACTGAAGCTTTCTTT
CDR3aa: CSVDRTGSNTEAFF

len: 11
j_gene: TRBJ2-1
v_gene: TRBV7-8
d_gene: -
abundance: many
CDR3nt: TGTGCCAGCAGCATGATCGATGAGCAGTTCTTC
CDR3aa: CASSMIDEQFF

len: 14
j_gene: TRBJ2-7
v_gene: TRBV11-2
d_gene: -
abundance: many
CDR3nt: TGTGCCAGCACCCTTGGGGGGCCCTCCTACGAGCAGTACTTC
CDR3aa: CASTLGGPSYEQYF

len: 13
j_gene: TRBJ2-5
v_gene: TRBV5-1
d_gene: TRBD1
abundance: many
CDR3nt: TGCGCCAGCAGCTTAGGGGGCCTGGAGACCCAGTACTTC
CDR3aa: CASSLGGLETQYF

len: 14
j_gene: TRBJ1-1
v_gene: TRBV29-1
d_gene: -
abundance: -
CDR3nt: TGCAGCGTGTGGCGGGAGATGCGGGACACTGAAGCTTTCTTT
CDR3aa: CSVWREMRDTEAFF

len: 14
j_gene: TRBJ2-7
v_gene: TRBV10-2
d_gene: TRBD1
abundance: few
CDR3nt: TGCGCCAGCTCCGGGACAGGGGGCGCGAGGGAGCAGTACTTC
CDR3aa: CASSGTGGAREQYF

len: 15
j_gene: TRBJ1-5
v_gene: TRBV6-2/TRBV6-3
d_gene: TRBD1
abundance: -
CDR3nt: TGTGCCAGCACTTTCGGACAGGGTGGCAATCAGCCCCAGCATTTT
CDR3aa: CASTFGQGGNQPQHF

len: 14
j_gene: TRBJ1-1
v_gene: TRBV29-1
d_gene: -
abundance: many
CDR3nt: TGCAGCGTTGAAGAGGGGCCCCCGGGGACTGAAGCTTTCTTT
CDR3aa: CSVEEGPPGTEAFF

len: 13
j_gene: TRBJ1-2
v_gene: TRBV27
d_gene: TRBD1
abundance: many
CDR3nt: TGTGCCAGCAGAAGGGACAGGGGGGATGGCTACACCTTC
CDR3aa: CASRRDRGDGYTF

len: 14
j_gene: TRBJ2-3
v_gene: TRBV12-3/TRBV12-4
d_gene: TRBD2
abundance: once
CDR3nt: TGTGCCAGCAGCTTTAGCGGGGGGGGAGATACGCAGTATTTT
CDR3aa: CASSFSGGGDTQYF

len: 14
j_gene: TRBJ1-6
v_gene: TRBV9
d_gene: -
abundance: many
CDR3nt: TGTGCCAGCAGCGTTTCGGTTGGGGGCTCACCCCTCCACTTT
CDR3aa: CASSVSVGGSPLHF

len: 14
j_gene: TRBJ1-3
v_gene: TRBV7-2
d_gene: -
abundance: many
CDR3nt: TGTGCCAGCAGCGGGACCAACTCTGGAAACACCATATATTTT
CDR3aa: CASSGTNSGNTIYF

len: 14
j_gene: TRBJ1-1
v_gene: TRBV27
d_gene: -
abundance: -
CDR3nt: TGTGCCAGCAGTTTGGAAGGGTTGAACACTGAAGCTTTCTTT
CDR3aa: CASSLEGLNTEAFF

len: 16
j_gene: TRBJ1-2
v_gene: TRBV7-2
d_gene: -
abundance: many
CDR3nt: TGTGCCAGCAGCTATTCCAGTTGGGGGATAAACTATGGCTACACCTTC
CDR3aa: CASSYSSWGINYGYTF

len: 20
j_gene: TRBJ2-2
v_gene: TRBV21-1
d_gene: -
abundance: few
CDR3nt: TGTGCCAGCAGCCCCCATGGGCTACACCGGAAGTTCGCGAACACCGGGGAGCTGTTTTTT
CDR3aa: CASSPHGLHRKFANTGELFF

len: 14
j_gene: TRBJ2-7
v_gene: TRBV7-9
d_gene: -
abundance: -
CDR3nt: TGTGCCAGCAGCTTCGGGGCGAGCTCCTACGAGCAGTACTTC
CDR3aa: CASSFGASSYEQYF

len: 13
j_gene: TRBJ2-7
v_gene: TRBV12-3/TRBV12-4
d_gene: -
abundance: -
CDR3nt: TGTGCCAGCAGTTTAGGCTCCGGGTACGAGCAGTACTTC
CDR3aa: CASSLGSGYEQYF

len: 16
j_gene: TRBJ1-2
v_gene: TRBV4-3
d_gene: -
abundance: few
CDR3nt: TGCGCCAGCAGCGGACAAAAGAACAGTCCTAACTATGGCTACACCTTC
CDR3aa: CASSGQKNSPNYGYTF

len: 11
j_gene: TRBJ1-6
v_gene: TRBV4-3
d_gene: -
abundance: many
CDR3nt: TGCGCCAGCAGCCAAGATGGGCCCCTCCACTTT
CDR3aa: CASSQDGPLHF

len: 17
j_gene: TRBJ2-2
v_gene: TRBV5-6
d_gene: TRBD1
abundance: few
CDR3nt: TGTGCCAGCAGCTGGTACAGGGGCCTACGGGACACCGGGGAGCTGTTTTTT
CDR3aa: CASSWYRGLRDTGELFF

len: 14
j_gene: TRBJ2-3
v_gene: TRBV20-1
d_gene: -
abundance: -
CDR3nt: TGCAGTGCTAGCCACGGACAGCGCACAGATACGCAGTATTTT
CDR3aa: CSASHGQRTDTQYF

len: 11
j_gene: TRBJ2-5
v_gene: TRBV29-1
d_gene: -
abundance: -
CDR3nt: TGCAGCGTTGGTTTAAGAGAGACCCAGTACTTC
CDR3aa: CSVGLRETQYF

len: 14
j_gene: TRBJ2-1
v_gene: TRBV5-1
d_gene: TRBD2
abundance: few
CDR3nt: TGCGCCAGCAGTTTGACTAGCGGTTACACTGAGCAGTTCTTC
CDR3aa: CASSLTSGYTEQFF

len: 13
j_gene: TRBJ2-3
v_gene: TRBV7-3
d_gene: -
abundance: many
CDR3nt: TGTGCCAGCAGCTCTACTTGGGGGGATACGCAGTATTTT
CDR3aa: CASSSTWGDTQYF

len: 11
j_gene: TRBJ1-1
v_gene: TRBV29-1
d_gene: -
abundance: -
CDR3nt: TGCAGCGTTGAACTAGCAGCAGGAGCTTTCTTT
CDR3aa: CSVELAAGAFF

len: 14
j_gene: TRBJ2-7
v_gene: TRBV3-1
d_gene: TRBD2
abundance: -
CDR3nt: TGTGCCAGCAGCCCCCGAGTAGCGGGCTACGAGCAGTACTTC
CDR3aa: CASSPRVAGYEQYF

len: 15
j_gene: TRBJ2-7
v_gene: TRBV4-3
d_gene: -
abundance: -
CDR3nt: TGCGCCAGCAGCCAAGATCGGGGCGGACTCTACGAGCAGTACTTC
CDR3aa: CASSQDRGGLYEQYF

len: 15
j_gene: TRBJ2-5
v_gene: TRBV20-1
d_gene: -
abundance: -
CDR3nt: TGCAGTGCCCAAAACCCAGCAGGGACGGAAGAGACCCAGTACTTC
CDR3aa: CSAQNPAGTEETQYF

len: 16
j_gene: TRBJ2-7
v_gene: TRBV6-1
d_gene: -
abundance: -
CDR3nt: TGTGCCAGCAGTGTCCCCGACGCAGGGGGGTCCTACGAGCAGTACTTC
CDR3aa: CASSVPDAGGSYEQYF

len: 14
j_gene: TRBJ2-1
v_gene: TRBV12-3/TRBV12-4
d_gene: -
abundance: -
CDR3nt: TGTGCCAGCAGTGACGCCGGGACCCTAAATGAGCAGTTCTTC
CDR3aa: CASSDAGTLNEQFF

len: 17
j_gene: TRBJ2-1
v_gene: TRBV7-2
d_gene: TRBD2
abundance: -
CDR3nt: TGTGCCAGCAGCTTAGCGGTTACTAGCGGGGGGCTCAATGAGCAGTTCTTC
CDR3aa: CASSLAVTSGGLNEQFF

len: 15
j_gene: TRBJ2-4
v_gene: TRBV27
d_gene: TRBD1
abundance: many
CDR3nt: TGTGCCAGCAGTTTGTCCGGGACAGGGGACGGCATTCAGTACTTC
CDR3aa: CASSLSGTGDGIQYF

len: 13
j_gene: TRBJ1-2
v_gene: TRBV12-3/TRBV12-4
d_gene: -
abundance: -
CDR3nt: TGTGCCAGCACCACAGGGTTTTACTATGGCTACACCTTC
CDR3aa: CASTTGFYYGYTF

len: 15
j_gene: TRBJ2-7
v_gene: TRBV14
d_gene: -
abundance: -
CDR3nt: TGTGCCAGCAGCCAATTTCCTGTCGGGAGCTACGAGCAGTACTTC
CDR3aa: CASSQFPVGSYEQYF

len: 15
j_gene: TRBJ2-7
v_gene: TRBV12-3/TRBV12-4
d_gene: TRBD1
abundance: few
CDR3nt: TGTGCCAGCAGTTTAGCGACAGGGATAACCTACGAGCAGTACTTC
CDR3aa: CASSLATGITYEQYF

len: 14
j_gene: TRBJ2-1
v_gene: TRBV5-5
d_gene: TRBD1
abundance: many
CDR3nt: TGTGCCAGCAGCTTCGGGACAGACTACAATGAGCAGTTCTTC
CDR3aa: CASSFGTDYNEQFF

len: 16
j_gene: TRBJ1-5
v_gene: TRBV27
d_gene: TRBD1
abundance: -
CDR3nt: TGTGCCAGCAGACCAAGGACAGGGATGTACAATCAGCCCCAGCATTTT
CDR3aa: CASRPRTGMYNQPQHF

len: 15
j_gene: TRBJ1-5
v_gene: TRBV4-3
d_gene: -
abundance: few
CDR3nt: TGCGCCAGCAGCCCGACGGTATATAGCAATCAGCCCCAGCATTTT
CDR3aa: CASSPTVYSNQPQHF

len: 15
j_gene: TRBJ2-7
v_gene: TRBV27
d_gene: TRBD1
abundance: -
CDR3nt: TGTGCCAGCAGCCCCGGACAGGGGTCCACCTACGAGCAGTACTTC
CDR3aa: CASSPGQGSTYEQYF

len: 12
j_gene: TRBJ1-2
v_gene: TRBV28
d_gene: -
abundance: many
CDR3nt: TGTGCCAGCAGTTTTCCAAAAGGTGGCTACACCTTC
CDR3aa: CASSFPKGGYTF

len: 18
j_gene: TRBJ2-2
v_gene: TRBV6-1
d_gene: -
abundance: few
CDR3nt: TGTGCCAGCAGTGAAAACTCCGGGAACAGGGTCAGATCCGGGGAGCTGTTTTTT
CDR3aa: CASSENSGNRVRSGELFF

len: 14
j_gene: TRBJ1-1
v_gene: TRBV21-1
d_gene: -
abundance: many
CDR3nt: TGTGCCAGCAGCCAAACTTATGGTGGCACTGAAGCTTTCTTT
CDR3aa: CASSQTYGGTEAFF

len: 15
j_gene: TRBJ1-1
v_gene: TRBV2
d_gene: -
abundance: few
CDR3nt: TGTGCCAGCAGTGATAGACAGGAAGTGAACACTGAAGCTTTCTTT
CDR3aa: CASSDRQEVNTEAFF

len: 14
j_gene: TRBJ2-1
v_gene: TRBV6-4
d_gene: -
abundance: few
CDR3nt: TGTGCCAGCAGTGAGTCGGCAGGGGAGGATGAGCAGTTCTTC
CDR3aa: CASSESAGEDEQFF

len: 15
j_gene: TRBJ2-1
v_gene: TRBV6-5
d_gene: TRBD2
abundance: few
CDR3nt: TGTGCCAGCAGAGTATTAGCGGGGGGGCCATCTGAGCAGTTCTTC
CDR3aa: CASRVLAGGPSEQFF

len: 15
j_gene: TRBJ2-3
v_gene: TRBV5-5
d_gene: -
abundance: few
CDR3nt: TGTGCCAGCAGCTTGGCCCCGGGGAGCACAGATACGCAGTATTTT
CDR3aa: CASSLAPGSTDTQYF

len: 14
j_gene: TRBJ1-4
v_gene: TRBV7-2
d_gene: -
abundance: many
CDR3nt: TGTGCCAGCAGCTTGCCGGTACGAGGTGAAAAACTGTTTTTT
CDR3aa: CASSLPVRGEKLFF

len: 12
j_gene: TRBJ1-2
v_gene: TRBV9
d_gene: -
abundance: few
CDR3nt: TGTGCCAGCAGCGTAGCGAACTATGGCTACACCTTC
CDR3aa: CASSVANYGYTF

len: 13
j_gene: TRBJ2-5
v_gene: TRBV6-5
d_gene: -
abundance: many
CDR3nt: TGTGCCAGCGGGCGACGCCCCCAAGAGACCCAGTACTTC
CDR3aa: CASGRRPQETQYF

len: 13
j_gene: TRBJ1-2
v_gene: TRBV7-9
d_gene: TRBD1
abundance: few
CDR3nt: TGTGCCAGCAGGGGACAGGTGCGCTATGGCTACACCTTC
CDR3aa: CASRGQVRYGYTF

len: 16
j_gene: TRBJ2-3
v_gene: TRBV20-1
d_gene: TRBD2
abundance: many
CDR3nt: TGCAGTGCTAGAGATTTACTAGCGGGTTACACAGATACGCAGTATTTT
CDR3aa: CSARDLLAGYTDTQYF

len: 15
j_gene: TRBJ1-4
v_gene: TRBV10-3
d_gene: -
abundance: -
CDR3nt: TGTGCCATCAGTGAGTCGACGGGGGCTGGGGAAAAACTGTTTTTT
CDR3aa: CAISESTGAGEKLFF

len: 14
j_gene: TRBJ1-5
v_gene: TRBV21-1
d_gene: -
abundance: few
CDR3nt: TGTGCCAGCAGCAAATCTTTAGGCAATCAGCCCCAGCATTTT
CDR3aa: CASSKSLGNQPQHF

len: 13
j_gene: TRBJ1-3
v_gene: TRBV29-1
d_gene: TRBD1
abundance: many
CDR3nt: TGCAGCAGCGCGGACAGGGCTGGAAACACCATATATTTT
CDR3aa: CSSADRAGNTIYF

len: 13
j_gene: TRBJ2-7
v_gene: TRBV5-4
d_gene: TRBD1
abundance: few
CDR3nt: TGTGCCAGCAGCTTGCCACAGGGGTACGAGCAGTACTTC
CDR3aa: CASSLPQGYEQYF

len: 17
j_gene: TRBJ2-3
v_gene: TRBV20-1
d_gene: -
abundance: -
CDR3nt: TGCAGTGCTAGGCCGGGGGCCGCGCTAATAAGCACAGATACGCAGTATTTT
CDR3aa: CSARPGAALISTDTQYF